This T cell receptor beta chain was profiled in a study of cytomegalovirus exposure and HLA in healthy donors. Findings and caveats of the study: Immune exposure was documented only through CMV serostatus. Among the sequence variants, a highly shared cluster was likely an artifact of sequencing.

Both 60 Vbeta primers and 13 Jbeta primers went into the PCR. In the source study's methods: Approximately 11 million shared chains were among the approximately 82 million unique TCR beta chains that a later analysis counted. The protocol was immunoSEQ multiplex PCR, while the TCRdb copy is restricted to in-frame clones and leaves out a portion. Clonal size and the V and J genes are those of that table, whereas D and trimming came from the DNA. The sample lists 150,000 to 200,000 clones, around 68% occurring once. Germline CDR1 and CDR2: KGHSH and LQKENI. The CDR3 has 15 amino acids. Trimming left V 6 bases short and J 0 bases short, with 12 bases between. Concerning this clone: Its specificity is unknown.

The chain joins TRBV18 to TRBJ1-5; D may be TRBD1 (5 bases). The TCR was taken from a girl aged 10-17 years in good health and CMV-seronegative. The sequencing input was PBMCs. The CDR3 bases are TGTGCCAGCTCGGTTGGGGGGGATAGCAATCAGCCCCAGCATTTT. Amino acid sequence: CASSVGGDSNQPQHF.